Sequencing of this TCR beta chain was carried out in a study of graft-versus-host responses after intestinal transplantation. Whole-study context: All of the recipients had induction that used anti-thymocyte globulin, then tacrolimus and steroids for roughly three years.

The V end lost 1 base, the J end lost 1 base, and 11 bases lay between the germline ends. CDR1 is SGHVS and CDR2 is FQNEAQ in the germline V gene. The CDR3 is made up of 16 amino acids. In regard to this clone: No antigen is known for it.

Study observations and caveats: GvH clones turned up in recipient marrow; some had shown up first in ileum or blood.

The repertoire was sequenced with immunoSEQ multiplex PCR; TCRdb's copy has only in-frame clones and lacks some. The sample yields around 99,000 clones, about 93% seen once. The sequencing used unstimulated CD8+ T cells sorted from spleen or lymph node cells, collected before intestinal transplant. The rearrangement joins TRBV7-8 to TRBJ1-5, with D maybe TRBD1 (6 bases). This clonotype originated in a human donor who received an intestinal transplant. The CDR3 loop reads CASSLEGQWSNQPQHF. As DNA, the CDR3 is TGTGCCAGCAGCTTAGAGGGACAATGGAGCAATCAGCCCCAGCATTTT.